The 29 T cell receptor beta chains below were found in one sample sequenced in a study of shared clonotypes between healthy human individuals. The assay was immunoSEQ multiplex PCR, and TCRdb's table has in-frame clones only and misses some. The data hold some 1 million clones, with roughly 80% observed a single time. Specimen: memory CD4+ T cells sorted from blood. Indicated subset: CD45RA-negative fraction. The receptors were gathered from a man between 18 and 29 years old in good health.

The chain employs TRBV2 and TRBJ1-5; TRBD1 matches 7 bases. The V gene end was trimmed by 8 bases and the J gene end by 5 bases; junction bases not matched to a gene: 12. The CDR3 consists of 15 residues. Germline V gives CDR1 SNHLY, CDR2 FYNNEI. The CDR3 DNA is TGTGCCAGCGGCGACAGGGCCCAAAGGGATCAGCCCCAGCATTTT. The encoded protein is CASGDRAQRDQPQHF.

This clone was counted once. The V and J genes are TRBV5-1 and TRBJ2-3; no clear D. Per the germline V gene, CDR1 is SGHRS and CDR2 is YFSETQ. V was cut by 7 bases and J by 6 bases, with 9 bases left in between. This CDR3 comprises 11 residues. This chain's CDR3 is CASAEWDTQYF. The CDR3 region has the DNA TGCGCCAGCGCCGAATGGGATACGCAGTATTTT.

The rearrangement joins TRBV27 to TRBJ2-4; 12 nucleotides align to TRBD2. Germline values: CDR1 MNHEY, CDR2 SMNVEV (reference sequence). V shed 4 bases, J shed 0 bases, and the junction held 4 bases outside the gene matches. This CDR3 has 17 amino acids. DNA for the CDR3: TGTGCCAGCAGTTCCCGACTAGCGGGGGTAGCCAAAAACATTCAGTACTTC. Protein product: CASSSRLAGVAKNIQYF.

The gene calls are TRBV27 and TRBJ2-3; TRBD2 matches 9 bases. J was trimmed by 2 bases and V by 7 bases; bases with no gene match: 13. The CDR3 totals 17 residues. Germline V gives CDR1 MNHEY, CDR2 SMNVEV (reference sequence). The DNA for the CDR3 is TGTGCCAGCACCAGGGGCGGGGGGGCTCCCCACACAGATACGCAGTATTTT. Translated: CASTRGGGAPHTDTQYF.

For the CDR3, the DNA is TGTGCCAGCAGTTCTAGCGGGAGCACAGATACGCAGTATTTT. Amino acid sequence: CASSSSGSTDTQYF. This chain joins TRBV5-4 and TRBJ2-3; 8 nucleotides agree with TRBD2. CDR1 SGHNT and CDR2 YYREEE come from the germline V gene (reference sequence). The ends lost 5 bases at V and 0 bases at J; junction bases unmatched: 2. The CDR3 runs to 14 residues.

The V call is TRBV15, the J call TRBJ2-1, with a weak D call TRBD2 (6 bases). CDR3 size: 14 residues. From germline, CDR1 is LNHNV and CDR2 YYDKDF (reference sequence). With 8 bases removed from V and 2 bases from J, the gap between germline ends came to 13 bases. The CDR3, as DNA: TGTGCCACCGAGCTGGGCGGGGCCTACAATGAGCAGTTCTTC. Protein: CATELGGAYNEQFF.

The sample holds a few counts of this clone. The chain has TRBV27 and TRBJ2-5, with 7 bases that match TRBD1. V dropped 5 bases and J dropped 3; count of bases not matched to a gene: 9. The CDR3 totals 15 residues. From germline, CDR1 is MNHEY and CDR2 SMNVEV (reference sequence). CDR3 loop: CASSDRASYKETQYF. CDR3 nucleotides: TGTGCCAGCAGTGACAGGGCCTCCTACAAAGAGACCCAGTACTTC.

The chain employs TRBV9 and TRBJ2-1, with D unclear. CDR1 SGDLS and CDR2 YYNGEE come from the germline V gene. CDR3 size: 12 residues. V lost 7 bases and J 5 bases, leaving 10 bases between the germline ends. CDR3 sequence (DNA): TGTGCCAGCTCAAGCCAACACAATGAGCAGTTCTTC. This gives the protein CASSSQHNEQFF.

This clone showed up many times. CDR3 loop: CAWSAGRMNTEAFF. CDR3 DNA: TGTGCCTGGAGTGCAGGGCGAATGAACACTGAAGCTTTCTTT. The chain combines TRBV30 with TRBJ1-1; perhaps TRBD1 as D (5 bases). The V gene's germline CDR1 is GTSNPN and CDR2 SVGIG (reference sequence). The CDR3 contains 14 residues. With 1 base removed from V and 0 bases from J, the gap between germline ends came to 9 bases.

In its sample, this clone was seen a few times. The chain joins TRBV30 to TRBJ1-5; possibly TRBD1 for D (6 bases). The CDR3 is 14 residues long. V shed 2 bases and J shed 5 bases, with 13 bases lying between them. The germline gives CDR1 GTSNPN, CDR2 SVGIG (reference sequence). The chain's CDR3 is CAWSFLGGHQPQHF. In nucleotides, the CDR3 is TGTGCCTGGAGTTTCCTGGGGGGGCATCAGCCCCAGCATTTT.

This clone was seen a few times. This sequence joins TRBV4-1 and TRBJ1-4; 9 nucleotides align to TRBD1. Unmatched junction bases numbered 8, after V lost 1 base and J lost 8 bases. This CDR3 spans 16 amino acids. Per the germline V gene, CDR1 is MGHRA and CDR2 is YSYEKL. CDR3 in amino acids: CASSQGRTGVGEKLFF. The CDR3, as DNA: TGCGCCAGCAGCCAAGGCCGGACAGGGGTGGGAGAAAAACTGTTTTTT.

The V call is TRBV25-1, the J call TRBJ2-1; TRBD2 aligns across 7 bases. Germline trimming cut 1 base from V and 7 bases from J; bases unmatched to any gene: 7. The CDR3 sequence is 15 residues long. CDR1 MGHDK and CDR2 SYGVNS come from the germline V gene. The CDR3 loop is CASSESVAGRNEQFF. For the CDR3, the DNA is TGTGCCAGCAGTGAATCGGTAGCGGGCAGAAATGAGCAGTTCTTC.

The CDR3 coding sequence is TGCGCCAGCAGCCCGGGACACCGGGCAGAAGGCTACACCTTC. Its protein product is CASSPGHRAEGYTF. The J gene is TRBJ1-2, the V gene TRBV5-1, with D perhaps matching TRBD1 (6 bases). Germline V gene sequence: CDR1 SGHRS, CDR2 YFSETQ. V gave up 4 bases and J gave up 8 bases, with 18 bases separating them. The CDR3 length is 14 residues.

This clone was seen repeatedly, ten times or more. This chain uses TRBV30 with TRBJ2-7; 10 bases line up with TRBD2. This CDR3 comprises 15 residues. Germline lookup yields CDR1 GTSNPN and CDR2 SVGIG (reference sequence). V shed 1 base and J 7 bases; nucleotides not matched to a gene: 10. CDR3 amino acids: CAWSGSGGPLGEQYF. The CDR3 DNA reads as TGTGCCTGGAGTGGTAGCGGGGGGCCTCTCGGTGAGCAGTACTTC.

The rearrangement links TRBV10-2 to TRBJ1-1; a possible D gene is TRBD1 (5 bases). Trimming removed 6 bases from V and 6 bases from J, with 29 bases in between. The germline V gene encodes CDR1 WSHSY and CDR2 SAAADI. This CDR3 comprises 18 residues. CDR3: CASRGPPGSEVSGAEAFF. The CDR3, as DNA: TGCGCCAGCAGAGGGCCCCCAGGGTCGGAGGTTTCTGGGGCTGAAGCTTTCTTT.

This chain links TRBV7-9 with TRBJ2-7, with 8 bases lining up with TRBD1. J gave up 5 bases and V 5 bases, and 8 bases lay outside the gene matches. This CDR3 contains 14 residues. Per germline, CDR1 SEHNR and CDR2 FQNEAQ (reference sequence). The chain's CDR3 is CASSAYGQGNEQYF. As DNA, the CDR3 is TGTGCCAGCAGCGCCTACGGACAGGGCAACGAGCAGTACTTC.

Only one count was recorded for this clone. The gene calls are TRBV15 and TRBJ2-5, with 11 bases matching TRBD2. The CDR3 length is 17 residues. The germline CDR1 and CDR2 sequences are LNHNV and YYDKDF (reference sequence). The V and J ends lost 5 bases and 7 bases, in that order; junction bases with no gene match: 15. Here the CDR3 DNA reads TGTGCCACCAGCCTTGGTCGACTAGCGGGACAAGGTTGGACCCAGTACTTC. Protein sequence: CATSLGRLAGQGWTQYF.

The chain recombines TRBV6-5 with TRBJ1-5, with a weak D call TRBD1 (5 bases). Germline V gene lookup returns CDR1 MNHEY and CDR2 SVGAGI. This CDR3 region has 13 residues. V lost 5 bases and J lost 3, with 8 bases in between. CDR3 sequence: CASSMTVNQPQHF. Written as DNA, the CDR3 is TGTGCCAGCAGTATGACAGTCAATCAGCCCCAGCATTTT.

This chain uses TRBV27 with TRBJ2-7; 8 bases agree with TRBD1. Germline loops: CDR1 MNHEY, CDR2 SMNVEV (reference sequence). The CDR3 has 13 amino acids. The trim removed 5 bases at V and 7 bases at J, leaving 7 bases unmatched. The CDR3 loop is CASSGQGTEEQYF. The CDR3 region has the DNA TGTGCCAGCAGTGGACAGGGAACGGAAGAGCAGTACTTC.

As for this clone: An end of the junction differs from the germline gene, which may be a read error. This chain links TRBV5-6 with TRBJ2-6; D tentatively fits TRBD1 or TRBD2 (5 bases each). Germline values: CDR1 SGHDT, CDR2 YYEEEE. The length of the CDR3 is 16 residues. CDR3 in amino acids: CASQPPVGVGANILTF. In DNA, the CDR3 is TGTGCCAGCCAGCCCCCCGTTGGGGTCGGGGCCAACATCCTGACTTTC. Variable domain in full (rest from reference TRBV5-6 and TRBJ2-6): DAGVTQSPTHLIKTRGQQVTLRCSPKSGHDTVSWYQQALGQGPQFIFQYYEEEERQRGNFPDRFSGHQFPNYSSELNVNALLLGDSALYLCASQPPVGVGANILTFGAGSRLTVL.

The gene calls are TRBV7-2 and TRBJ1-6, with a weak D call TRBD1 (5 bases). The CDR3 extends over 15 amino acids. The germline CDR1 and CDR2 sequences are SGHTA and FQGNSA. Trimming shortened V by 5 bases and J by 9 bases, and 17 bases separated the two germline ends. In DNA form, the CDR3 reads TGTGCCAGCAGCCCCGATATGAGTGGGGGTTCACCCCTCCACTTT. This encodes CASSPDMSGGSPLHF.

In DNA, the CDR3 is TGCGCCAGCAGCCCAGCATGGGAGAACTATGGCTACACCTTC. Translation: CASSPAWENYGYTF. V is TRBV5-1 and J is TRBJ1-2; D unresolved. This CDR3 contains 14 residues. Trimming stripped 4 bases from V and 2 bases from J, with 12 bases between. Germline lookup yields CDR1 SGHRS and CDR2 YFSETQ.

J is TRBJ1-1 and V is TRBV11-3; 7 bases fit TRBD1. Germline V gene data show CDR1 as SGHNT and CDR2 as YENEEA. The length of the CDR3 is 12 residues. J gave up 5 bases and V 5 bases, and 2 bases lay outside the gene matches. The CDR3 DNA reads TGTGCCAGCAGCCGACAGGGAACTGAAGCTTTCTTT. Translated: CASSRQGTEAFF.

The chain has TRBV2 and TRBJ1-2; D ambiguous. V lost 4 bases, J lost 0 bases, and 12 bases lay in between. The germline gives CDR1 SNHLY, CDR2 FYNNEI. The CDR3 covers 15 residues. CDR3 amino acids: CASSVQVLANYGYTF. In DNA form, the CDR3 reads TGTGCCAGCAGTGTTCAGGTCCTTGCTAACTATGGCTACACCTTC. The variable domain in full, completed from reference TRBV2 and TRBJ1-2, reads EPEVTQTPSHQVTQMGQEVILRCVPISNHLYFYWYRQILGQKVEFLVSFYNNEISEKSEIFDDQFSVERPDGSNFTLKIRSTKLEDSAMYFCASSVQVLANYGYTFGSGTRLTVV.

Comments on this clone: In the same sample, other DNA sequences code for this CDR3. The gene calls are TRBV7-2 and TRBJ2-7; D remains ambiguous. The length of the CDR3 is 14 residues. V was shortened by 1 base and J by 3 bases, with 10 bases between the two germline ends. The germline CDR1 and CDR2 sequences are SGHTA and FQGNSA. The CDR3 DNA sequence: TGTGCCAGCAGCTTAGGGCCTTCGAGCTACGAGCAGTACTTC. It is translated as CASSLGPSSYEQYF.

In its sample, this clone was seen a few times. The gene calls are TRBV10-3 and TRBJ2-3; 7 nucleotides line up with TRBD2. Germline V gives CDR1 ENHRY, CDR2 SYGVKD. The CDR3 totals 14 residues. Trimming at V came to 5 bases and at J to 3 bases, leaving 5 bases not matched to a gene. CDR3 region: CAISNTGGTDTQYF. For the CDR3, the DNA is TGTGCCATCAGTAACACGGGGGGAACAGATACGCAGTATTTT.

In DNA form, the CDR3 reads TGTGCCAGCAGTTCCAGGGGGCGAGACACTGAAGCTTTCTTT. Protein product: CASSSRGRDTEAFF. This chain links TRBV6-6 with TRBJ1-1; 8 bases line up with TRBD1. CDR1 is MNHNY and CDR2 is SVGAGI in the germline V gene (reference sequence). CDR3 size: 14 residues. With V trimmed by 4 bases and J by 3 bases, 4 bases remained unmatched.

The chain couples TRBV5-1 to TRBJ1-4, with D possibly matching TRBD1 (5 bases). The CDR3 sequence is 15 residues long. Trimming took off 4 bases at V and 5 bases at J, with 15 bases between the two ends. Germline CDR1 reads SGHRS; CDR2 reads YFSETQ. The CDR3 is CASSPTPGRNEKLFF. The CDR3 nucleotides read TGCGCCAGCAGCCCCACGCCGGGACGGAATGAAAAACTGTTTTTT.

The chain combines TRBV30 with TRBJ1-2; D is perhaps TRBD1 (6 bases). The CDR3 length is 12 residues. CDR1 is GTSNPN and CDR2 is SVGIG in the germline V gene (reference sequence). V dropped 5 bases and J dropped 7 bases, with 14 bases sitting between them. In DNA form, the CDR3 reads TGTGCCTGGGGGGTGGGGGCGAGTGGCTACACCTTC. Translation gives CAWGVGASGYTF.